This TCR beta chain was documented in a study of CD8 T cells in ankylosing spondylitis. General observations from the study: Matched synovial fluid from ankylosing spondylitis patients was reported to be enriched for disease-linked clones. Apparently characteristic of ankylosing spondylitis blood was a TCR beta motif (fewer than 10 highly homologous variants).

Researchers built TCR beta libraries using quantitative 5'-RACE with molecular barcodes. TCRdb reanalysed the 5' RACE reads using MiXCR and keeps one entry per CDR3 protein. Altogether 250,000 to 400,000 distinct CDR3 sequences are present, around 10% being singletons, with the ten largest covering around 10%. Deletions cut 5 bases from V and 5 bases from J, with 18 bases between. The CDR3 is 15 amino acids. A word on this clonotype: As yet, its antigen is unknown.

This clonotype was sampled from a female donor with ankylosing spondylitis or in good health (not recorded which). The chain couples TRBV12-3 or TRBV12-4 to TRBJ2-5; unclear D gene. Sequenced material: blood, either unsorted or a sorted T cell fraction (not recorded which). CDR3 DNA: TGTGCCAGCAGTGCCCCGGCCATCGGTTCGGAGACCCAGTACTTC. This gives the protein CASSAPAIGSETQYF.